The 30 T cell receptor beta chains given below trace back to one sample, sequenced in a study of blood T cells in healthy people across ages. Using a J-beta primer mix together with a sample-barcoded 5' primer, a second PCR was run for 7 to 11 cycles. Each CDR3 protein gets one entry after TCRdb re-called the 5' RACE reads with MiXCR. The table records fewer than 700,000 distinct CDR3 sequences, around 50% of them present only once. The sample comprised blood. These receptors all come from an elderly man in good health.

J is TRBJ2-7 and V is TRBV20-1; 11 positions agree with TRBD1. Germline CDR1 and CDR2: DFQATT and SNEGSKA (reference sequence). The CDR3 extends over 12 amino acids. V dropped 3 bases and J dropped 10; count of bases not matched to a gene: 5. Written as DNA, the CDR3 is TGCAGTGCTAGGATGGGACAGGGGGACCAGTACTTC. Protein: CSARMGQGDQYF.

CDR3 residues: CASSSQTGSYEQYF. The CDR3 bases are TGTGCCAGCAGCTCCCAGACAGGTTCCTACGAGCAGTACTTC. The rearrangement joins TRBV7-2 to TRBJ2-7, with D maybe TRBD1 (6 bases). Germline V lookup: CDR1 SGHTA, CDR2 FQGNSA. The CDR3 sequence is 14 residues long. V lost 4 bases, J lost 1 base, and 11 bases lay in between.

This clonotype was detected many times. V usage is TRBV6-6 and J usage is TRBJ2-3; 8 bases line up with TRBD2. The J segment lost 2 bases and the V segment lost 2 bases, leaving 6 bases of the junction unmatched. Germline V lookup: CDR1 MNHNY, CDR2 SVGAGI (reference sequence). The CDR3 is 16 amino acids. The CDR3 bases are TGTGCCAGCAGTTACCGGGGGGGTGGTAACACAGATACGCAGTATTTT. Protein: CASSYRGGGNTDTQYF.

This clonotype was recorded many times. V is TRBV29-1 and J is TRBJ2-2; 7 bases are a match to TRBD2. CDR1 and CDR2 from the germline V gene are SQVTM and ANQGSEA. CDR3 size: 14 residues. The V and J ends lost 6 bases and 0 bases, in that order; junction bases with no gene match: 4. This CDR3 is CSVREATNTGELFF. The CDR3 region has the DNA TGCAGCGTACGGGAGGCGACGAACACCGGGGAGCTGTTTTTT.

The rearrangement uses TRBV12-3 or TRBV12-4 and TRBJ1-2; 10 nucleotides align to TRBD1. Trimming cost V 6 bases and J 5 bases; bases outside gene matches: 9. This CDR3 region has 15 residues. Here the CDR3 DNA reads TGTGCCAGCAGCGCCGCTGACAGGGGGCTTTATGGCTACACCTTC. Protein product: CASSAADRGLYGYTF.

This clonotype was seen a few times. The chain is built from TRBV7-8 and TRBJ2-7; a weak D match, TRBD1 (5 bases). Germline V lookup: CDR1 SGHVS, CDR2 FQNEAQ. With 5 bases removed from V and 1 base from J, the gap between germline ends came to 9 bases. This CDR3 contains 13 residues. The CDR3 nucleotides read TGTGCCAGCAGCAACCGACAGTCCTACGAGCAGTACTTC. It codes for CASSNRQSYEQYF.

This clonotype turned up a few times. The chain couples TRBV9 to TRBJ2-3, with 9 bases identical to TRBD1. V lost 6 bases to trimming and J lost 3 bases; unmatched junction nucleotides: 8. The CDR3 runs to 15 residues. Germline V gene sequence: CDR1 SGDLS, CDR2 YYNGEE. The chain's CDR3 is CASTRGQGLTDTQYF. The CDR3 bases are TGTGCCAGCACCCGAGGACAGGGGTTAACAGATACGCAGTATTTT.

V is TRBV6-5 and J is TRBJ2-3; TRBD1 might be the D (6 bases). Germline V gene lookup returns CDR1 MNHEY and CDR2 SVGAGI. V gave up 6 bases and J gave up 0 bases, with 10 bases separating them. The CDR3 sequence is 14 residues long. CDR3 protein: CASRRDRSTDTQYF. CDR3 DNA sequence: TGTGCCAGCAGGCGAGACAGGAGCACAGATACGCAGTATTTT.

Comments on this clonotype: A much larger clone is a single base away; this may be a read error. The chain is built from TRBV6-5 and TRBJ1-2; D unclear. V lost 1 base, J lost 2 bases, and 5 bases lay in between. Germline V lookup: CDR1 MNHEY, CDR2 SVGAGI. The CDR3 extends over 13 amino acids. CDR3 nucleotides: TGTGCCAGCAGTTACTGGGAAAACTATGGCTACACCTTC. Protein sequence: CASSYWENYGYTF.

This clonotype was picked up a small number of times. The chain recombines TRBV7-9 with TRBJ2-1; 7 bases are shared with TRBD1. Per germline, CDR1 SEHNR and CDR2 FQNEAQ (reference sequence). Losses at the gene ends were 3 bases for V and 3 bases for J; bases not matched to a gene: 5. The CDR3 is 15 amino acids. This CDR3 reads CASSFQGVYYNEQFF. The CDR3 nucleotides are TGTGCCAGCAGCTTCCAGGGGGTTTACTACAATGAGCAGTTCTTC.

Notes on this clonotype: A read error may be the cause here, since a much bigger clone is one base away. The CDR3 sequence: CASSVASGRETQYF. In nucleotides, the CDR3 is TGTGCCAGCAGTGTGGCTAGCGGAAGGGAGACCCAGTACTTC. The rearrangement joins TRBV6-6 to TRBJ2-7; 7 nucleotides line up with TRBD2. The J call is uncertain, as TRBJ2-5 better fits the DNA end. The germline V gene encodes CDR1 MNHNY and CDR2 SVGAGI (reference sequence). This CDR3 is built from 14 residues.

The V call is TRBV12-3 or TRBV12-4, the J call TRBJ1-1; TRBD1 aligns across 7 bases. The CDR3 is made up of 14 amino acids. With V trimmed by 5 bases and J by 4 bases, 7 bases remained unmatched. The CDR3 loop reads CASSPYRGSTEAFF. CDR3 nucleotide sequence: TGTGCCAGCAGTCCTTACAGGGGTTCCACTGAAGCTTTCTTT.

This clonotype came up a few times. The CDR3 spells CASSLGQGFSEQFF. For the CDR3, the DNA is TGCGCCAGCAGCTTGGGACAGGGGTTTAGTGAGCAGTTCTTC. V usage is TRBV5-1 and J usage is TRBJ2-1, with 8 nucleotides matching TRBD1. The CDR3 spans 14 residues. The J segment lost 9 bases and the V segment lost 0 bases, leaving 5 bases of the junction unmatched. CDR1 is SGHRS and CDR2 is YFSETQ in the germline V gene.

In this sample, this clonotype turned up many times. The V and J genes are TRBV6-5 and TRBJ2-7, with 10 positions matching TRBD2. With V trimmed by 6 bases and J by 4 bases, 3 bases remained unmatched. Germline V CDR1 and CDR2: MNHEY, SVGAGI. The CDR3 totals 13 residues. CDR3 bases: TGTGCCAGCAGCCGAGCGGGAGGGTACGAGCAGTACTTC. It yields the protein CASSRAGGYEQYF.

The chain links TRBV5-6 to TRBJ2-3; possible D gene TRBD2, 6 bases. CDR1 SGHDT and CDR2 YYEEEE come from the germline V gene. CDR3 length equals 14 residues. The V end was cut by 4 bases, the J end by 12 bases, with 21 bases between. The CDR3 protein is CASSGGGVTSTQYF. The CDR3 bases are TGTGCCAGCAGCGGAGGCGGGGTTACCAGCACCCAGTATTTT.

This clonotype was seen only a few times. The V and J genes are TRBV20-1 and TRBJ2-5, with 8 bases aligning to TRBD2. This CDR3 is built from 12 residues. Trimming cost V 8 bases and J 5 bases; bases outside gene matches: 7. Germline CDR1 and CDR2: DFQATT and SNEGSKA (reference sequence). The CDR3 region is CSSRVAGETQYF. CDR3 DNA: TGCAGTTCCCGTGTAGCGGGGGAGACCCAGTACTTC.

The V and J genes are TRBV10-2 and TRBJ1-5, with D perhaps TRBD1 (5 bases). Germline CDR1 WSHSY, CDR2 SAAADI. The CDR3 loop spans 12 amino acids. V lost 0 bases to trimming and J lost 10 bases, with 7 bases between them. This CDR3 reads CASSESGTPQHF. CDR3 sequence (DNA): TGCGCCAGCAGTGAGTCTGGGACTCCCCAGCATTTT.

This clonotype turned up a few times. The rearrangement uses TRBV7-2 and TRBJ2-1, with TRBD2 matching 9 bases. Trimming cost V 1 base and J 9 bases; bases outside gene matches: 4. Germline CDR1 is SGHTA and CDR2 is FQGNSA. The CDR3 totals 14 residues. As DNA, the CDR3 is TGTGCCAGCAGCTTAGTGAGCGGGGGGAGTGAGCAGTTCTTC. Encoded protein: CASSLVSGGSEQFF. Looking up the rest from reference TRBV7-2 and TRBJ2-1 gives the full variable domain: GAGVSQSPSNKVTEKGKDVELRCDPISGHTALYWYRQSLGQGLEFLIYFQGNSAPDKSGLPSDRFSAERTGGSVSTLTIQRTQQEDSAVYLCASSLVSGGSEQFFGPGTRLTVL.

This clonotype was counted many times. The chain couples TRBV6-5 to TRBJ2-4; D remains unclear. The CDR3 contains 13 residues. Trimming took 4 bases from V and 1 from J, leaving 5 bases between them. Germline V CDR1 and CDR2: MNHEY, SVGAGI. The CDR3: CASSWKAKNIQYF. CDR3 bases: TGTGCCAGCAGTTGGAAGGCCAAAAACATTCAGTACTTC.

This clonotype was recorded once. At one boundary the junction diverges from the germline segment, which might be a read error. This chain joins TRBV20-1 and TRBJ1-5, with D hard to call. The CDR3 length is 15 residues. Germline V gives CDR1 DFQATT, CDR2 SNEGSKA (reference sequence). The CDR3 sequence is CSAPKGRSSSQPQHF. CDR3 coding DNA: TGCAGTGCCCCAAAAGGGCGGAGTAGCAGTCAGCCCCAGCATTTT.

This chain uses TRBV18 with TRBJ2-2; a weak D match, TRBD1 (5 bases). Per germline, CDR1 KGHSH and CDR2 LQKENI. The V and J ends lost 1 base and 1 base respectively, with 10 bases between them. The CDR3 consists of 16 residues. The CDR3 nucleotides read TGTGCCAGCTCACCACTTCAGGGCCGGAACACCGGGGAGCTGTTTTTT. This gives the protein CASSPLQGRNTGELFF.

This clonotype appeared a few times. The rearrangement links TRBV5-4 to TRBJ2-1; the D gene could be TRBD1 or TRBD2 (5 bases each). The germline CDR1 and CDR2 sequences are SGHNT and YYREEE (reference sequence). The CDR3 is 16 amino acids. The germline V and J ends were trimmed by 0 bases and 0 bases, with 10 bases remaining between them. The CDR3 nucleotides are TGTGCCAGCAGCTTGGAGGGACGAAGCTCCTACAATGAGCAGTTCTTC. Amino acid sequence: CASSLEGRSSYNEQFF.

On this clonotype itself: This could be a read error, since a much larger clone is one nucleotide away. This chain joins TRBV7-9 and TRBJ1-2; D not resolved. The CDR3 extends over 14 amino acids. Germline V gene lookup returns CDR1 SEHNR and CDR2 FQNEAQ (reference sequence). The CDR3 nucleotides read TGTGCCAGCAGCCCCCCGAATGTAAACTATGGCTGCACCTTC. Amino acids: CASSPPNVNYGCTF.

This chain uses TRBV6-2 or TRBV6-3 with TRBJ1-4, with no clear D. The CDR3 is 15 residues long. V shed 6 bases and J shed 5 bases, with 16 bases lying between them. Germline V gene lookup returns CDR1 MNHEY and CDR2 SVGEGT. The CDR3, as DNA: TGTGCCAGCAGCTCATCGAGGCACCCAAATGAAAAACTGTTTTTT. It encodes CASSSSRHPNEKLFF.

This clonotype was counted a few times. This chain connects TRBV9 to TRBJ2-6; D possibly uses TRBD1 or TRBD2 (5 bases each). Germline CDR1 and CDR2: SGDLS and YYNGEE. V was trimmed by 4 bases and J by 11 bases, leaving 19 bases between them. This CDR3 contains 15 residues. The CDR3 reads CASSTGRGVLYVLTF. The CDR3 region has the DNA TGTGCCAGCAGCACTGGGAGAGGGGTGCTTTACGTCCTGACTTTC.

CDR3 DNA: TGTGCCAGCAGCGCAGAGCCTTACAATGAGCAGTTCTTC. Its translation is CASSAEPYNEQFF. The chain joins TRBV7-3 to TRBJ2-1, with D unresolved. The germline V gene encodes CDR1 SGHTA and CDR2 FQGTGA. V lost 5 bases, J lost 4 bases, and 9 bases lay in between. CDR3 length: 13 amino acids.

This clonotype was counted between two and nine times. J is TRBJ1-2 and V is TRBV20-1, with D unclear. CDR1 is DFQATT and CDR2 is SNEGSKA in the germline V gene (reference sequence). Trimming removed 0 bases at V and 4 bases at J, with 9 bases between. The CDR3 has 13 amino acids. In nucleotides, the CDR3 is TGCAGTGCTAGAGATTGGAACGGCTATGGCTACACCTTC. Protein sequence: CSARDWNGYGYTF.

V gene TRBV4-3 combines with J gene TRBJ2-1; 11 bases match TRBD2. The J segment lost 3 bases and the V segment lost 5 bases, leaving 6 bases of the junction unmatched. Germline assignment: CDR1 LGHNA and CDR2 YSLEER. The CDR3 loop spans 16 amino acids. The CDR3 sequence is CASSAHGTSGYNEQFF. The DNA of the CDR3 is TGCGCCAGCAGCGCACACGGGACTAGCGGCTACAATGAGCAGTTCTTC.

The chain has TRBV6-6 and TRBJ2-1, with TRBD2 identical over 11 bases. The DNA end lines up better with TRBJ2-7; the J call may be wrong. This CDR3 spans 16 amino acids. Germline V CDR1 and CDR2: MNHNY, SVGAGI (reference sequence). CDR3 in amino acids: CASTKAGTSGYNEQYF. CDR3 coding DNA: TGTGCCAGCACCAAAGCTGGGACTAGCGGCTACAATGAGCAGTACTTC.

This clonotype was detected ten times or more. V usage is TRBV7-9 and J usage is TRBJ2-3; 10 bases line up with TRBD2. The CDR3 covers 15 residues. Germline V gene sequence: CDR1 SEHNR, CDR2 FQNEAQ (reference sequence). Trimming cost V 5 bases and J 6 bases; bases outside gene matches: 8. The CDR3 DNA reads TGTGCCAGCAGCCACGGGACTAGCGTACCGGATACGCAGTATTTT. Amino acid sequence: CASSHGTSVPDTQYF.